The 13 T cell receptor beta chains below all came from one sample that was sequenced in a study of T cells in Graves' hyperthyroidism and ophthalmopathy. The CDR3 regions of TCR beta were amplified from RNA transcripts. Initially, a first-round RT-PCR of the TCR CDR3 employed the HTBI primer set. MiXCR, run by TCRdb on the multiplex PCR reads, gives a single entry per CDR3 protein. The data contain a few hundred thousand distinct CDR3 sequences, about 20% of them singletons. Sequencing was carried out using blood. These TCRs come from a woman in her 70s with Graves' ophthalmopathy.

The chain is built from TRBV20-1 and TRBJ2-5; the D call may be TRBD1 or TRBD2 (5 bases each). Germline V gene data show CDR1 as DFQATT and CDR2 as SNEGSKA (reference sequence). Trimming pared 6 bases from V and 7 bases from J, leaving 15 bases between. This CDR3 spans 12 amino acids. CDR3 nucleotides: TGCAGTGCATTCGGGACCGGAGGGACCCAGTACTTC. Amino acids: CSAFGTGGTQYF.

The chain employs TRBV20-1 and TRBJ1-3, with 7 nucleotides matching TRBD1. J gave up 0 bases and V 6 bases, and 8 bases lay outside the gene matches. This CDR3 region has 15 residues. Per germline, CDR1 DFQATT and CDR2 SNEGSKA (reference sequence). The CDR3 sequence: CSANRDSFSGNTIYF. DNA for the CDR3: TGCAGTGCAAACCGGGACAGCTTCTCTGGAAACACCATATATTTT.

There are many counts of this clonotype. The chain has TRBV6-1 and TRBJ2-1; D tentatively reads TRBD1 or TRBD2 (5 bases each). V gave up 11 bases and J gave up 4 bases, with 18 bases separating them. The CDR3 length is 14 residues. The germline V gene encodes CDR1 MNHNS and CDR2 SASEGT. The chain's CDR3 is CAGSPGTRYNEQFF. In DNA, the CDR3 is TGTGCCGGCTCACCGGGGACCCGTTACAATGAGCAGTTCTTC.

This chain uses TRBV19 with TRBJ1-2; 9 bases align to TRBD1. The CDR3 is made up of 14 amino acids. V shed 7 bases and J 9 bases; nucleotides not matched to a gene: 12. Per germline, CDR1 LNHDA and CDR2 SQIVND (reference sequence). The CDR3 here is CASKPTGGQRSYTF. For the CDR3, the DNA is TGTGCCAGTAAACCGACAGGGGGTCAACGTAGCTACACCTTC.

This clonotype was counted only a few times. The CDR3 sequence: CASSYRLYNEQFF. CDR3 DNA sequence: TGTGCCAGCAGTTACCGTCTCTACAATGAGCAGTTCTTC. The chain recombines TRBV6-2 or TRBV6-3 with TRBJ2-1; the D is unclear. Germline CDR1 reads MNHEY; CDR2 reads SVGEGT. The CDR3 contains 13 residues. V was clipped by 2 bases and J by 3 bases, with 5 bases between them.

With regard to this clonotype: The junction shows a germline mismatch at one end, possibly a read error. The V call is TRBV7-2, the J call TRBJ2-3; possible D gene TRBD2, 5 bases. Germline V gene data show CDR1 as SGHTA and CDR2 as FQGNSA. This CDR3 spans 16 amino acids. CDR3 region: CASSQDIGGLTDTQYF. CDR3 bases: TGCGCCAGCAGCCAAGATATTGGAGGTCTTACAGATACGCAGTATTTT.

This chain uses TRBV20-1 with TRBJ2-7; D remains ambiguous. This CDR3 has 12 residues. The germline V gene has CDR1 DFQATT and CDR2 SNEGSKA (reference sequence). Trimming stripped 1 base from V and 6 bases from J, with 10 bases between. CDR3 nucleotides: TGCAGTGCTAGAGGCCCCCTCAGCGAGCAGTACTTC. Translated, it gives CSARGPLSEQYF.

V is TRBV2 and J is TRBJ1-1; D is uncertain. Looked up from germline, CDR1 is SNHLY and CDR2 is FYNNEI. This CDR3 spans 15 amino acids. With 2 bases removed from V and 1 base from J, the gap between germline ends came to 11 bases. This CDR3 reads CASSELTTKNTEAFF. The CDR3 coding sequence is TGTGCCAGCAGTGAACTAACGACGAAGAACACTGAAGCTTTCTTT.

Ten or more counts support this clonotype. In nucleotides, the CDR3 is TGTGCCAGCCAACCCTCGGGACAGCTGAATGAAAAACTGTTTTTT. It codes for CASQPSGQLNEKLFF. The chain combines TRBV28 with TRBJ1-4; 7 bases align to TRBD1. With 8 bases clipped from V and 5 bases from J, the junction kept 11 bases outside the gene matches. CDR1 is MDHEN, CDR2 SYDVKM, per germline. The CDR3 spans 15 residues.

The chain couples TRBV5-4 to TRBJ2-7; 7 bases are a match to TRBD2. V gave up 3 bases and J gave up 6 bases; unmatched junction bases: 15. Germline V lookup: CDR1 SGHNT, CDR2 YYREEE (reference sequence). This CDR3 contains 16 residues. CDR3 DNA: TGTGCCAGCAGCTACGATGGCGGGAGTGTCGACCGCGAGCAGTACTTC. Its translation is CASSYDGGSVDREQYF. Variable domain in full (rest from reference TRBV5-4 and TRBJ2-7): ETGVTQSPTHLIKTRGQQVTLRCSSQSGHNTVSWYQQALGQGPQFIFQYYREEENGRGNFPPRFSGLQFPNYSSELNVNALELDDSALYLCASSYDGGSVDREQYFGPGTRLTVT.

This clonotype was seen more than once but under ten times. The chain has TRBV20-1 and TRBJ2-3, with TRBD1 matching over 7 bases. The junction had 7 bases not matched to a gene; V was cut back by 5 bases and J by 2 bases. The CDR3 runs 14 residues. Germline lookup yields CDR1 DFQATT and CDR2 SNEGSKA (reference sequence). The CDR3 bases are TGCAGTGCTCCTTGGACAGGACACACAGATACGCAGTATTTT. Translating gives CSAPWTGHTDTQYF.

The chain employs TRBV5-1 and TRBJ1-1; 7 bases are a match to TRBD1. This CDR3 region has 14 residues. The V and J ends lost 7 bases and 3 bases, in that order; junction bases with no gene match: 9. Germline V gives CDR1 SGHRS, CDR2 YFSETQ. The CDR3 DNA follows: TGCGCCAGCCGAAAGGACAGGTCGCACACTGAAGCTTTCTTT. This encodes CASRKDRSHTEAFF.

V and J are TRBV5-4 and TRBJ1-2; D remains unclear. This CDR3 spans 15 amino acids. V was clipped by 4 bases and J by 4 bases, with 17 bases between them. CDR1 and CDR2 from the germline V gene are SGHNT and YYREEE (reference sequence). This CDR3 reads CASSLEVSGTYGYTF. Here the CDR3 DNA reads TGTGCCAGCAGCCTCGAGGTCTCGGGAACCTATGGCTACACCTTC.